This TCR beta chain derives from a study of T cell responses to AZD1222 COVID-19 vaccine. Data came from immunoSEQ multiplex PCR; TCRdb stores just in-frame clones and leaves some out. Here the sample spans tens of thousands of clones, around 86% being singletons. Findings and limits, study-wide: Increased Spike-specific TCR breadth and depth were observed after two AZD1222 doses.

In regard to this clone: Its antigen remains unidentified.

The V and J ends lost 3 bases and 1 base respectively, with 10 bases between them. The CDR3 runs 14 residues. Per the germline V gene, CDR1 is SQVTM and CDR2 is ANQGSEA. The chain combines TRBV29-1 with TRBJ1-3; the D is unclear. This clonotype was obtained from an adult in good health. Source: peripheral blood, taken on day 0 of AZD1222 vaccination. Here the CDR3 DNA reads TGCAGCGTTGATAGAGGGTTATCTGGAAACACCATATATTTT. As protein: CSVDRGLSGNTIYF.